The 29 T cell receptor beta chains reported below all come from one sample, sequenced in a study of technical replicates of blood from several donors. The repertoire was sequenced with immunoSEQ multiplex PCR; TCRdb's copy has only in-frame clones and lacks some. The sample has 55,000 to 65,000 clones; around 93% are singletons. The sample comprised PBMCs. Receptors were obtained from a human donor in good health. Some clones in this sample may be carry-over from other donors' samples.

The chain uses TRBV10-3 and TRBJ2-7; 7 bases are a match to TRBD1. J lost 0 bases, V lost 5 bases, and 4 bases had no gene match. The CDR3 sequence is 14 residues long. The germline gives CDR1 ENHRY, CDR2 SYGVKD. The CDR3 sequence: CAISPGTDSYEQYF. The CDR3 region has the DNA TGTGCCATCAGTCCCGGGACAGACTCCTACGAGCAGTACTTC.

The rearrangement uses TRBV19 and TRBJ1-2; the match to TRBD1 covers 8 bases. CDR3 length equals 15 residues. J was trimmed by 4 bases and V by 6 bases; bases with no gene match: 10. The germline V gene has CDR1 LNHDA and CDR2 SQIVND (reference sequence). The CDR3 protein is CASRVRQGSFYGYTF. Written as DNA, the CDR3 is TGTGCCAGTAGGGTACGACAGGGGTCCTTCTATGGCTACACCTTC.

V gene TRBV20-1 combines with J gene TRBJ2-1; D is possibly TRBD1 (6 bases). In germline, CDR1 is DFQATT, CDR2 SNEGSKA (reference sequence). This CDR3 region has 11 residues. The germline V and J ends were trimmed by 5 bases and 13 bases, with 15 bases remaining between them. The CDR3 DNA follows: TGCAGTGCTCGGGCACCGGGACACCAGTTCTTC. As protein: CSARAPGHQFF.

The chain employs TRBV2 and TRBJ1-2; the D gene is possibly TRBD1 (6 bases). V lost 11 bases and J 3 bases, leaving 22 bases between the germline ends. CDR1 is SNHLY and CDR2 is FYNNEI in the germline V gene. The CDR3 loop spans 15 amino acids. CDR3 sequence (DNA): TGTGCCTCCAGACTCACAGGGCCGATGCACTATGGCTACACCTTC. Protein sequence: CASRLTGPMHYGYTF.

This sequence joins TRBV2 and TRBJ2-7, with 8 bases lining up with TRBD1. The V gene's germline CDR1 is SNHLY and CDR2 FYNNEI. The ends lost 4 bases at V and 0 bases at J; junction bases unmatched: 2. CDR3 size: 14 residues. The DNA of the CDR3 is TGTGCCAGCAGTGGCGGGACAGGCTCCTACGAGCAGTACTTC. It specifies CASSGGTGSYEQYF.

The chain recombines TRBV5-6 with TRBJ1-4, with no clear D. With 0 bases removed from V and 0 bases from J, the gap between germline ends came to 9 bases. This CDR3 region has 16 residues. CDR1 and CDR2 from the germline V gene are SGHDT and YYEEEE. CDR3 in DNA: TGTGCCAGCAGCTTGGCACAGCTTGCAACTAATGAAAAACTGTTTTTT. This encodes CASSLAQLATNEKLFF. Using reference TRBV5-6 and TRBJ1-4 for the parts outside the CDR3, the full variable domain is DAGVTQSPTHLIKTRGQQVTLRCSPKSGHDTVSWYQQALGQGPQFIFQYYEEEERQRGNFPDRFSGHQFPNYSSELNVNALLLGDSALYLCASSLAQLATNEKLFFGSGTQLSVL.

The chain combines TRBV7-9 with TRBJ2-3; 7 nucleotides match TRBD1. The germline V gene has CDR1 SEHNR and CDR2 FQNEAQ (reference sequence). The V segment lost 3 bases and the J segment 4 bases; nucleotides outside the gene matches: 7. The CDR3 extends over 15 amino acids. The CDR3 reads CASSFSPGGADTQYF. The DNA for the CDR3 is TGTGCCAGCAGCTTCTCGCCAGGGGGTGCAGATACGCAGTATTTT.

The J gene is TRBJ2-2, the V gene TRBV4-2; 7 bases are shared with TRBD2. The germline gives CDR1 LGHNA, CDR2 YNFKEQ. This CDR3 comprises 16 residues. Trimming took 4 bases from V and 5 from J; bases not matched to a gene: 10. CDR3 protein: CASSRSLAGDTGELFF. The DNA for the CDR3 is TGTGCCAGCAGCCGATCCCTTGCGGGGGATACCGGGGAGCTGTTTTTT.

The chain couples TRBV5-6 to TRBJ2-3; TRBD2 matches 7 bases. This CDR3 region has 15 residues. The V segment lost 0 bases and the J segment 4 bases; nucleotides outside the gene matches: 5. CDR1 is SGHDT, CDR2 YYEEEE, per germline. CDR3 nucleotides: TGTGCCAGCAGCTTGGCAGCGGGGTGGGCAGATACGCAGTATTTT. Encoded protein: CASSLAAGWADTQYF.

The V gene is TRBV6-5, the J gene TRBJ1-4, with D uncertain. Trimming left V 0 bases short and J 11 bases short, with 16 bases between. In germline, CDR1 is MNHEY, CDR2 SVGAGI. This CDR3 is built from 15 residues. The CDR3 bases are TGTGCCAGCAGTTACTCCTTATCGCTCCCCGGGAAACTGTTTTTT. It specifies CASSYSLSLPGKLFF.

V is TRBV27 and J is TRBJ2-7, with D possibly being TRBD2 (6 bases). The CDR3 is 15 residues long. Germline lookup yields CDR1 MNHEY and CDR2 SMNVEV (reference sequence). V was pared by 6 bases and J by 5 bases, with 20 bases between. The CDR3 DNA follows: TGTGCCAGCAGGCGGGGACCCGTAGGGACCGACGAGCAGTACTTC. This encodes CASRRGPVGTDEQYF.

The chain recombines TRBV6-1 with TRBJ2-3; 11 nucleotides align to TRBD2. The germline V gene has CDR1 MNHNS and CDR2 SASEGT. Trimming took 5 bases from V and 5 from J; bases not matched to a gene: 12. The length of the CDR3 is 17 residues. This chain's CDR3 is CASSKDSGRALGDTQYF. CDR3 nucleotides: TGTGCCAGCAGTAAAGATAGCGGGAGGGCCCTTGGAGATACGCAGTATTTT.

V usage is TRBV7-2 and J usage is TRBJ1-2; a weak D match, TRBD1 (5 bases). Germline-derived CDR1 and CDR2 are SGHTA and FQGNSA. V lost 1 base, J lost 3 bases, and 6 bases lay in between. The CDR3 runs to 13 residues. CDR3 nucleotides: TGTGCCAGCAGCTTAGTAGGGGACTATGGCTACACCTTC. This sequence encodes CASSLVGDYGYTF.

The CDR3 loop reads CASSQDGTGPNTEAFF. CDR3 DNA sequence: TGCGCCAGCAGCCAAGACGGCACAGGGCCGAACACTGAAGCTTTCTTT. The chain recombines TRBV4-1 with TRBJ1-1; possibly TRBD1 for D (6 bases). Trimming took off 0 bases at V and 1 base at J, with 12 bases between the two ends. This CDR3 is built from 16 residues. Per germline, CDR1 MGHRA and CDR2 YSYEKL.

The V gene is TRBV4-2, the J gene TRBJ2-7; D possibly corresponds to TRBD1 (6 bases). Trimming left V 0 bases short and J 7 bases short, with 19 bases between. Germline loops: CDR1 LGHNA, CDR2 YNFKEQ. The CDR3 is 16 amino acids. CDR3 region: CASSQEQGATLREQYF. The CDR3 coding sequence is TGTGCCAGCAGCCAAGAACAGGGAGCAACCCTACGGGAGCAGTACTTC.

V gene TRBV16 combines with J gene TRBJ2-5; 8 nucleotides line up with TRBD1. Trimming removed 4 bases from V and 7 bases from J; junction bases left unmatched: 20. The CDR3 is 18 residues long. Germline CDR1 is KGHSY and CDR2 is FQNENV. The CDR3 region is CASSPTWTGKFQESTQYF. The CDR3 DNA reads as TGTGCCAGCAGCCCGACCTGGACAGGGAAATTCCAAGAATCGACCCAGTACTTC. Based on the CDR3 plus reference TRBV16 and TRBJ2-5, the full variable domain is GEEVAQTPKHLVRGEGQKAKLYCAPIKGHSYVFWYQQVLKNEFKFLISFQNENVFDETGMPKERFSAKCLPNSPCSLEIQATKLEDSAVYFCASSPTWTGKFQESTQYFGPGTRLLVL.

The chain has TRBV18 and TRBJ2-1, with 8 bases fitting TRBD2. The CDR3 length is 19 residues. The V segment lost 0 bases and the J segment 4 bases; nucleotides outside the gene matches: 14. Germline CDR1 and CDR2: KGHSH and LQKENI. CDR3 in DNA: TGTGCCAGCTCACCACCCTTTAGAGTTGGCGGGGGGCTGTACAATGAGCAGTTCTTC. It yields the protein CASSPPFRVGGGLYNEQFF.

This chain's CDR3 is CASSPLAGELFF. CDR3 coding DNA: TGTGCCAGCAGCCCCCTTGCCGGGGAGCTGTTTTTT. The chain is built from TRBV13 and TRBJ2-2, with D hard to call. The CDR3 consists of 12 residues. Germline V lookup: CDR1 PRHDT, CDR2 FYEKMQ (reference sequence). The V gene lost 5 bases and the J gene lost 6 bases, with 7 bases spanning the gap.

The rearrangement links TRBV2 to TRBJ2-5; the D gene is possibly TRBD2 (5 bases). Germline CDR1 reads SNHLY; CDR2 reads FYNNEI. The V end was cut by 6 bases, the J end by 9 bases, with 17 bases between. This CDR3 has 13 amino acids. In DNA, the CDR3 is TGTGCCAGCAGGGAGGCCGGTGGGTCGCCCCAGTACTTC. Residues: CASREAGGSPQYF. Complete variable domain (other parts from reference TRBV2 and TRBJ2-5): EPEVTQTPSHQVTQMGQEVILRCVPISNHLYFYWYRQILGQKVEFLVSFYNNEISEKSEIFDDQFSVERPDGSNFTLKIRSTKLEDSAMYFCASREAGGSPQYFGPGTRLLVL.

The rearrangement uses TRBV7-2 and TRBJ1-3; D call uncertain. The CDR3 spans 15 residues. Germline CDR1 reads SGHTA; CDR2 reads FQGNSA. V was trimmed by 2 bases and J by 0 bases, leaving 8 bases between them. The CDR3 DNA is TGTGCCAGCAGCTTAAGCCAAATCTCTGGAAACACCATATATTTT. It yields the protein CASSLSQISGNTIYF.

This chain links TRBV4-3 with TRBJ2-2, with 10 bases matching TRBD2. J lost 0 bases, V lost 1 base, and 5 bases had no gene match. The CDR3 has 18 amino acids. In germline, CDR1 is LGHNA, CDR2 YSLEER. CDR3 region: CASSQAPSGSANTGELFF. The CDR3 bases are TGCGCCAGCAGCCAAGCGCCTAGCGGGAGCGCGAACACCGGGGAGCTGTTTTTT.

The chain employs TRBV19 and TRBJ1-5, with D perhaps matching TRBD1 (6 bases). Deletions cut 5 bases from V and 5 bases from J, with 10 bases between. The V gene's germline CDR1 is LNHDA and CDR2 SQIVND (reference sequence). The CDR3 has 13 amino acids. The chain's CDR3 is CASSLGADQPQHF. CDR3 DNA: TGTGCCAGTAGTCTGGGGGCGGATCAGCCCCAGCATTTT.

The chain combines TRBV5-1 with TRBJ1-4; 10 bases align to TRBD1. CDR3 length: 15 residues. The germline CDR1 and CDR2 sequences are SGHRS and YFSETQ. V lost 4 bases, J lost 3 bases, and 3 bases stayed unmatched. The CDR3: CASSQGQGANEKLFF. CDR3 bases: TGCGCCAGCAGCCAAGGACAGGGGGCTAATGAAAAACTGTTTTTT.

V is TRBV5-1 and J is TRBJ2-1; 9 bases line up with TRBD2. CDR1 and CDR2 from the germline V gene are SGHRS and YFSETQ. CDR3 length: 15 residues. V was pared by 2 bases and J by 9 bases, with 9 bases of the junction left unmatched. CDR3 nucleotide sequence: TGCGCCAGCAGCTTCCTTGCGGGAGGGCGGAGTGAGCAGTTCTTC. Protein product: CASSFLAGGRSEQFF.

This clone was found a few times. The rearrangement joins TRBV29-1 to TRBJ1-2; D may be TRBD1 (5 bases). From germline, CDR1 is SQVTM and CDR2 ANQGSEA. V was trimmed by 1 base and J by 8 bases, leaving 14 bases between them. There are 13 residues in the CDR3. The CDR3 loop reads CSVEGGGSGGYTF. DNA for the CDR3: TGCAGCGTTGAAGGGGGGGGGTCTGGCGGCTACACCTTC.

This chain uses TRBV19 with TRBJ1-4; 9 nucleotides align to TRBD1. Germline V CDR1 and CDR2: LNHDA, SQIVND (reference sequence). The CDR3 runs 16 residues. V was clipped by 7 bases and J by 2 bases; unmatched bases: 8. As DNA, the CDR3 is TGTGCCAGTACCACAGGGACAGGGATTACTAATGAAAAACTGTTTTTT. Translated: CASTTGTGITNEKLFF. Based on the CDR3 plus reference TRBV19 and TRBJ1-4, the full variable domain is DGGITQSPKYLFRKEGQNVTLSCEQNLNHDAMYWYRQDPGQGLRLIYYSQIVNDFQKGDIAEGYSVSREKKESFPLTVTSAQKNPTAFYLCASTTGTGITNEKLFFGSGTQLSVL.

V and J are TRBV7-2 and TRBJ1-4; weak D call: TRBD1 (5 bases). Germline CDR1 is SGHTA and CDR2 is FQGNSA. Trimming took off 5 bases at V and 8 bases at J, with 15 bases between the two ends. The CDR3 consists of 14 residues. The CDR3 region is CASSPGRGGEKLFF. The CDR3 bases are TGTGCCAGCAGCCCCGGGAGGGGAGGGGAAAAACTGTTTTTT.

The rearrangement joins TRBV18 to TRBJ2-1, with TRBD2 matching 7 bases. Germline CDR1 KGHSH, CDR2 LQKENI. The CDR3 totals 15 residues. V shed 3 bases, J shed 8 bases, and the junction held 10 bases outside the gene matches. The chain's CDR3 is CASSPWERGWDEQFF. CDR3 bases: TGTGCCAGCTCACCTTGGGAGCGGGGTTGGGATGAGCAGTTCTTC.

The chain combines TRBV5-1 with TRBJ2-1; D unresolved. Trimming left V 0 bases short and J 7 bases short, with 17 bases between. Germline CDR1 reads SGHRS; CDR2 reads YFSETQ. This CDR3 comprises 16 residues. The DNA for the CDR3 is TGCGCCAGCAGCTTGGCCGCGGTCGTATCCACAAATGAGCAGTTCTTC. This translates into CASSLAAVVSTNEQFF. The full variable domain, in which reference TRBV5-1 and TRBJ2-1 provide the parts outside the CDR3, is KAGVTQTPRYLIKTRGQQVTLSCSPISGHRSVSWYQQTPGQGLQFLFEYFSETQRNKGNFPGRFSGRQFSNSRSEMNVSTLELGDSALYLCASSLAAVVSTNEQFFGPGTRLTVL.